The rows below give T cell receptor beta chains drawn from one sample of a study of T cells in Graves' hyperthyroidism and ophthalmopathy. A single record per CDR3 protein comes from TCRdb applying MiXCR to the multiplex PCR reads. The top ten clones hold about 8.4% of a sample with 700,000 or so distinct CDR3 sequences, approximately 16% of them seen once. The sample was blood. The receptors stem from a man aged 18 to 30 with Graves' hyperthyroidism. Each CDR3 is given with its conserved first and last residue. D genes are given only for firm matches.

TRBV28	TRBJ1-5	NA	CASSFLDHQPQHF
TRBV2	TRBJ1-5	TRBD1	CASSDRGGQPQHF
TRBV28	TRBJ2-7	NA	CASSLFRDDYEQYF
TRBV6-1	TRBJ1-4	NA	CASRRGIEKLFF
TRBV3-1	TRBJ2-3	TRBD2	CASSQLAGVADTQYF
TRBV6-6	TRBJ2-7	NA	CASSYSLGTSYEQYF
TRBV6-1	TRBJ2-7	TRBD1	CASSGDRGWYEQYF
TRBV2	TRBJ2-7	TRBD1	CASMGLPGQSSYEQYF
TRBV6-1	TRBJ1-5	TRBD1	CASSERGDRGQPQHF
TRBV2	TRBJ2-5	NA	CASSPQGGNQETQYF
TRBV28	TRBJ2-7	TRBD1	CASSWGQVNEQYF
TRBV11-2	TRBJ2-5	NA	CASSAGADNRETQYF
TRBV4-3	TRBJ2-7	NA	CASSQDFASSSYEQYF
TRBV7-2	TRBJ1-2	NA	CASSLVAPAGYGYTF
TRBV6-1	TRBJ2-6	TRBD1	CASSEYGGRGLFMSGANVLTF
TRBV12-3/TRBV12-4	TRBJ2-4	TRBD1	CASRPGQGAPAKNIQYF
TRBV28	TRBJ2-7	TRBD1	CASQGTGDASYEQYF
TRBV20-1	TRBJ1-2	NA	CSARGWGSRVEGYTF
TRBV28	TRBJ2-3	NA	CASSSAGRTDTQYF
TRBV19	TRBJ2-5	NA	CASSIVHGQETQYF
TRBV30	TRBJ2-1	TRBD2	CAWSSMPGLGPHREQFF
TRBV5-6	TRBJ2-7	NA	CASSTRLNTYEQYF
TRBV18	TRBJ2-4	NA	CASSPFSGNIQYF
TRBV12-3/TRBV12-4	TRBJ2-1	TRBD2	CASTPGTSGRNEQFF
TRBV30	TRBJ2-7	NA	CAWSVRVSAAYEQYF
TRBV29-1	TRBJ2-1	NA	CSVDIDARYNEQFF
TRBV20-1	TRBJ2-1	TRBD2	CSALTSGSYNEQFF
TRBV6-1	TRBJ2-7	TRBD1	CASTQGQAYEQYF
TRBV29-1	TRBJ2-7	NA	CSVELHSYEQYF
TRBV27	TRBJ1-1	TRBD1	CASSLFRDRADMNTEAFF
TRBV19	TRBJ2-1	NA	CASSIFATSGEQFF
TRBV11-2	TRBJ2-6	TRBD1	CASRPTGLSDGANVLTF
TRBV7-9	TRBJ2-3	NA	CASQLGADTQYF
TRBV19	TRBJ2-1	NA	CASSNRAADEQFF
TRBV5-6	TRBJ2-5	NA	CASSLFRGKEETQYF
TRBV5-1	TRBJ2-1	NA	CASSLVYRTASYNEQFF
TRBV14	TRBJ2-7	TRBD1	CASSPQTGGPYEQYF
TRBV7-8	TRBJ2-7	NA	CASSFRISYEQYF
TRBV10-3	TRBJ2-7	TRBD2	CATRPRASGDPYEQYF
TRBV2	TRBJ1-2	NA	CASSEVEDSYGYTF